Shown below are 18 T cell receptor beta chains from a single sample sequenced in a study of CD8+ T cells in alopecia areata. Following extraction, RNA underwent reverse transcription to cDNA, which served as the sequencing template. The table came from immunoSEQ multiplex PCR; TCRdb's copy has only in-frame clones and leaves some out. This table has about 170,000 clones, about 54% appearing once. As to treatment: oral pan-JAK inhibitor, 5-10 mg twice daily. The input for sequencing was CD4+ T cells sorted from blood, taken at week 56, from a patient treated with tofacitinib. The receptor source for this set is a human donor with alopecia areata.

This clone was observed a few times. The chain employs TRBV7-2 and TRBJ2-5; D not resolved. The CDR3 spans 12 residues. Germline CDR1 SGHTA, CDR2 FQGNSA. V was clipped by 4 bases and J by 5 bases, with 8 bases between them. The CDR3 nucleotides are TGTGCCAGCAGCTATATGGGGGAGACCCAGTACTTC. This gives the protein CASSYMGETQYF.

The CDR3 DNA reads as TGTGCCAGCAGAAATGGAAACACCATATATTTT. Protein sequence: CASRNGNTIYF. This chain links TRBV6-5 with TRBJ1-3, with no clear D. Trimming removed 6 bases from V and 3 bases from J, with 3 bases in between. Germline assignment: CDR1 MNHEY and CDR2 SVGAGI. The CDR3 is made up of 11 amino acids.

This chain joins TRBV7-9 and TRBJ1-1; D is unclear. The CDR3 is made up of 12 amino acids. The V gene's germline CDR1 is SEHNR and CDR2 FQNEAQ (reference sequence). Trimming removed 7 bases at V and 1 base at J, with 7 bases between. The CDR3 sequence: CASTTGNTEAFF. As DNA, the CDR3 is TGTGCCAGCACCACCGGGAACACTGAAGCTTTCTTT. The full variable domain, in which reference TRBV7-9 and TRBJ1-1 provide the parts outside the CDR3, is DTGVSQNPRHKITKRGQNVTFRCDPISEHNRLYWYRQTLGQGPEFLTYFQNEAQLEKSRLLSDRFSAERPKGSFSTLEIQRTEQGDSAMYLCASTTGNTEAFFGQGTRLTVV.

The J gene is TRBJ2-7, the V gene TRBV5-1; D is undetermined. Between the trimmed V and J ends, which lost 2 bases and 7 bases, there was a span of 19 bases. This CDR3 is 15 amino acids long. CDR1 is SGHRS, CDR2 YFSETQ, per germline. The CDR3: CASSFATDGSREQYF. Here the CDR3 DNA reads TGCGCCAGCAGCTTCGCAACGGACGGATCGAGGGAGCAGTACTTC.

The chain has TRBV6-1 and TRBJ2-3; D ambiguous. The germline CDR1 and CDR2 sequences are MNHNS and SASEGT. The CDR3 runs 13 residues. The V gene lost 0 bases and the J gene lost 0 bases, with 1 base spanning the gap. This chain's CDR3 is CASSEASTDTQYF. CDR3 sequence (DNA): TGTGCCAGCAGTGAAGCGAGCACAGATACGCAGTATTTT.

The rearrangement links TRBV27 to TRBJ2-7; 7 nucleotides agree with TRBD1. Germline V CDR1 and CDR2: MNHEY, SMNVEV (reference sequence). V lost 6 bases and J lost 2; bases outside the gene matches: 4. This CDR3 is built from 13 residues. The CDR3 DNA sequence: TGTGCCAGCAGAGAAACAGGGGCCTACGAGCAGTACTTC. Protein product: CASRETGAYEQYF.

The chain employs TRBV4-2 and TRBJ1-6; no clear D gene. The CDR3 totals 15 residues. CDR1 is LGHNA, CDR2 YNFKEQ, per germline. Deletions cut 1 base from V and 7 bases from J, with 11 bases between. The CDR3 DNA reads as TGTGCCAGCAGCCAAGGCTTATGGGCAAATTCACCCCTCCACTTT. It is translated as CASSQGLWANSPLHF.

This clone has a handful of counts. The chain employs TRBV27 and TRBJ2-3; 9 bases agree with TRBD2. V was clipped by 8 bases and J by 5 bases; unmatched bases: 17. Per germline, CDR1 MNHEY and CDR2 SMNVEV (reference sequence). This CDR3 has 17 residues. CDR3 loop: CASDPPSNGGGEDTQYF. The CDR3 region has the DNA TGTGCCAGCGATCCCCCGAGCAACGGCGGGGGGGAAGATACGCAGTATTTT.

This chain uses TRBV5-1 with TRBJ2-1, with D possibly TRBD2 on 6 matching bases. This CDR3 contains 15 residues. Germline-derived CDR1 and CDR2 are SGHRS and YFSETQ. Trimming removed 4 bases at V and 1 base at J, with 12 bases between. This CDR3 is CASSTEGLSYNEQFF. The CDR3 region has the DNA TGCGCCAGCAGCACCGAGGGACTTTCCTACAATGAGCAGTTCTTC.

The V call is TRBV14, the J call TRBJ2-3, with a tentative D call TRBD1 (6 bases). The CDR3 is 14 residues long. Germline V gene lookup returns CDR1 SGHDN and CDR2 FVKESK. The V end lost 4 bases, the J end lost 4 bases, and 12 bases lay between the germline ends. Here the CDR3 DNA reads TGTGCCAGCAGCCCATTCTCAGGGGCAGATACGCAGTATTTT. Its translation is CASSPFSGADTQYF.

This clone was counted only a few times. J is TRBJ2-3 and V is TRBV2, with TRBD1 matching over 7 bases. This CDR3 region has 16 residues. The germline CDR1 and CDR2 sequences are SNHLY and FYNNEI. Losses at the gene ends were 6 bases for V and 1 base for J; bases not matched to a gene: 10. CDR3 DNA: TGTGCCAGCAGCCCAAACTTACAGGGGCGCACAGATACGCAGTATTTT. Encoded protein: CASSPNLQGRTDTQYF.

The chain recombines TRBV7-2 with TRBJ1-1; no definite D call. Germline CDR1 and CDR2: SGHTA and FQGNSA. The CDR3 extends over 11 amino acids. The ends were cut back, 6 bases at V and 3 bases at J, with 5 bases in the middle. The CDR3 region has the DNA TGTGCCAGCAGAGCAGACACTGAAGCTTTCTTT. It specifies CASRADTEAFF.

Points on this clone: The sample carries other DNA sequences with the same CDR3. The chain links TRBV5-1 to TRBJ2-5; no definite D call. CDR3 length: 13 amino acids. Looked up from germline, CDR1 is SGHRS and CDR2 is YFSETQ. V was shortened by 2 bases and J by 1 base, with 6 bases between the two germline ends. CDR3 sequence reads: CASSLDTQETQYF. CDR3 nucleotide sequence: TGCGCCAGCAGCTTAGACACCCAAGAGACCCAGTACTTC.

This clone occurred once. This sequence joins TRBV29-1 and TRBJ1-1; a possible D gene is TRBD1 (5 bases). The CDR3 contains 14 residues. Per germline, CDR1 SQVTM and CDR2 ANQGSEA. The V end lost 1 base, the J end lost 1 base, and 10 bases lay between the germline ends. CDR3 in amino acids: CSVEGGTGNTEAFF. CDR3 nucleotide sequence: TGCAGCGTTGAAGGAGGGACCGGGAACACTGAAGCTTTCTTT.

This clone was detected once. The chain carries TRBV7-9 and TRBJ2-2; TRBD2 agrees at 7 bases. The CDR3 extends over 17 amino acids. CDR1 SEHNR and CDR2 FQNEAQ come from the germline V gene (reference sequence). V was clipped by 4 bases and J by 4 bases; unmatched bases: 12. CDR3 residues: CASSSPGLVYGTGELFF. As DNA, the CDR3 is TGTGCCAGCAGCTCCCCCGGACTAGTCTATGGCACCGGGGAGCTGTTTTTT.

The chain is built from TRBV7-8 and TRBJ2-7, with D perhaps matching TRBD1 (6 bases). The V gene lost 7 bases and the J gene lost 4 bases, with 17 bases spanning the gap. There are 14 residues in the CDR3. CDR1 is SGHVS, CDR2 FQNEAQ, per germline. CDR3 sequence reads: CASTRTEGAYEQYF. For the CDR3, the DNA is TGTGCCAGCACGAGGACAGAAGGGGCATACGAGCAGTACTTC.

The genes are TRBV27 and TRBJ2-2; 10 bases are shared with TRBD1. Germline CDR1 is MNHEY and CDR2 is SMNVEV (reference sequence). V trimming: 2 bases; J trimming: 0 bases; junction bases outside the gene matches: 6. The CDR3 is made up of 18 amino acids. The CDR3, as DNA: TGTGCCAGCAGTTTAGGGTGGGGGACAGGGGCGAACACCGGGGAGCTGTTTTTT. Encoded protein: CASSLGWGTGANTGELFF.

J is TRBJ2-6 and V is TRBV7-6; D is undetermined. CDR3 length: 13 amino acids. Trimming stripped 6 bases from V and 0 bases from J, with 3 bases between. The germline CDR1 and CDR2 sequences are SGHVS and FNYEAQ. The CDR3 bases are TGTGCCAGCAGGAACTCTGGGGCCAACGTCCTGACTTTC. Residues: CASRNSGANVLTF.